This is a list of T cell receptor beta chains from one sample in a study of cytomegalovirus exposure and HLA in healthy donors. The method was immunoSEQ multiplex PCR; TCRdb's version includes in-frame clones alone and lacks a portion of them. The table records over 150,000 clones, 60% to 85% of them present only once. Material: PBMCs. Receptors originate from a woman younger than 30 in good health and CMV-seronegative. The CDR3 runs from the conserved cysteine through the conserved F or W. The D gene is left open where the match is weak. A row's size may be missing; if present it is once, few, many or a size class.

j_call	d_call	cdr3_length	clone_size	v_call	cdr3_aa	cdr3_nt
TRBJ2-7	TRBD2	17	NA	TRBV30	CAFATPRLAGNSYEQYF	TGTGCCTTCGCAACCCCCCGCCTAGCGGGAAACTCCTACGAGCAGTACTTC
TRBJ2-7	TRBD2	14	NA	TRBV5-5	CASSYSGGLYEQYF	TGTGCCAGCAGCTATAGCGGGGGGTTGTACGAGCAGTACTTC
TRBJ1-5	NA	15	NA	TRBV27	CASSLAGGLNQPQHF	TGTGCCAGCAGTTTGGCGGGGGGACTTAATCAGCCCCAGCATTTT
TRBJ2-7	TRBD1	14	NA	TRBV10-3	CAIGTGVNSYEQYF	TGTGCCATAGGGACAGGGGTTAATTCCTACGAGCAGTACTTC
TRBJ2-7	TRBD2	13	few	TRBV10-1	CASSTSGAYEQYF	TGCGCCAGCTCGACTAGCGGCGCCTACGAGCAGTACTTC
TRBJ2-1	TRBD2	14	NA	TRBV5-1	CASSLTSGGNEQFF	TGCGCCAGCAGCTTGACTAGCGGGGGTAATGAGCAGTTCTTC
TRBJ1-4	TRBD1	15	NA	TRBV5-1	CASSLEGQGKGKLFF	TGCGCCAGCAGCTTGGAGGGACAGGGGAAAGGAAAACTGTTTTTT
TRBJ1-2	NA	14	once	TRBV9	CASSVDGEAYGYTF	TGTGCCAGCAGCGTAGATGGGGAGGCCTATGGCTACACCTTC
TRBJ2-5	TRBD1	14	NA	TRBV5-1	CASSYTGGFETQYF	TGCGCCAGCAGCTATACAGGGGGCTTTGAGACCCAGTACTTC
TRBJ2-6	NA	15	NA	TRBV30	CAWSGGGSGANVLTF	TGTGCCTGGAGTGGAGGGGGCTCTGGGGCCAACGTCCTGACTTTC
TRBJ1-4	NA	15	few	TRBV27	CASSLSSQTNEKLFF	TGTGCCAGCAGTTTATCTAGCCAGACTAATGAAAAACTGTTTTTT
TRBJ2-1	TRBD2	14	NA	TRBV4-1	CASSQETGGWEQFF	TGCGCCAGCAGCCAAGAGACCGGGGGGTGGGAGCAGTTCTTC
TRBJ2-1	TRBD2	16	NA	TRBV30	CAWSITGGPVYNEQFF	TGTGCCTGGAGCATAACGGGAGGGCCCGTATACAATGAGCAGTTCTTC
TRBJ1-3	NA	13	NA	TRBV29-1	CSARQLSGNTIYF	TGCAGCGCTAGACAGCTCTCTGGAAACACCATATATTTT
TRBJ2-2	NA	12	NA	TRBV28	CASSSPAGELFF	TGTGCCAGCAGTTCCCCGGCCGGGGAGCTGTTTTTT
TRBJ2-3	TRBD2	18	NA	TRBV7-6	CASSFPGYSGTPTDTQYF	TGTGCCAGCAGCTTCCCCGGTTATAGCGGGACCCCCACAGATACGCAGTATTTT
TRBJ2-1	TRBD1	16	few	TRBV10-2	CASSDYGTGTVDEQFF	TGCGCCAGCAGTGATTACGGGACAGGGACCGTCGATGAGCAGTTCTTC
TRBJ1-5	NA	14	NA	TRBV5-6	CASSLWGRHQPQHF	TGTGCCAGCAGCTTGTGGGGGCGTCATCAGCCCCAGCATTTT
TRBJ1-5	TRBD1	16	NA	TRBV6-6	CASSHSGTGDRQPQHF	TGTGCCAGCAGCCATTCCGGGACAGGGGACCGTCAGCCCCAGCATTTT
TRBJ1-1	NA	15	NA	TRBV4-1	CASSQVVEGNTEAFF	TGCGCCAGCAGCCAGGTCGTCGAGGGGAACACTGAAGCTTTCTTT
TRBJ1-1	NA	16	NA	TRBV11-2	CASSLGGQFMNTEAFF	TGTGCCAGCAGCTTAGGTGGACAGTTCATGAACACTGAAGCTTTCTTT
TRBJ1-5	TRBD1	15	NA	TRBV6-5	CASNKGTGAVQPQHF	TGTGCCAGCAACAAAGGGACAGGGGCGGTTCAGCCCCAGCATTTT
TRBJ2-7	TRBD1	13	NA	TRBV5-1	CASSWDRGYEQYF	TGCGCCAGCAGCTGGGACAGAGGCTACGAGCAGTACTTC
TRBJ2-7	TRBD2	16	NA	TRBV29-1	CSVFETSGSGSYEQYF	TGCAGCGTTTTCGAGACTAGCGGGAGCGGTTCCTACGAGCAGTACTTC
TRBJ2-7	TRBD1	15	NA	TRBV7-8	CASSFPGQESYEQYF	TGTGCCAGCAGCTTTCCGGGACAGGAATCCTACGAGCAGTACTTC
TRBJ2-1	NA	14	NA	TRBV19	CASDTGYLVDEQFF	TGTGCCAGTGATACAGGGTATCTTGTCGATGAGCAGTTCTTC
TRBJ2-5	NA	12	NA	TRBV7-6	CASSLDRETQYF	TGTGCCAGCAGCTTAGATCGGGAGACCCAGTACTTC
TRBJ2-2	NA	15	NA	TRBV7-3	CASSQGGGDTGELFF	TGTGCCAGCAGCCAAGGAGGGGGGGACACCGGGGAGCTGTTTTTT
TRBJ1-3	NA	14	NA	TRBV6-1	CASSEGQRGNTIYF	TGTGCCAGCAGTGAGGGTCAGCGGGGAAACACCATATATTTT
TRBJ1-3	NA	13	NA	TRBV9	CASSVDYGNTIYF	TGTGCCAGCAGCGTAGACTATGGAAACACCATATATTTT
TRBJ1-1	TRBD1	14	few	TRBV19	CASGGDRANTEAFF	TGTGCCTCTGGGGGGGACAGGGCGAACACTGAAGCTTTCTTT
TRBJ2-7	TRBD1	14	NA	TRBV4-1	CASSSRDSSYEQYF	TGCGCCAGCAGCTCCCGGGACAGCTCCTACGAGCAGTACTTC
TRBJ1-1	TRBD1	16	NA	TRBV7-3	CASSPTGSNDNTEAFF	TGTGCCAGCAGCCCGACAGGGTCTAATGATAACACTGAAGCTTTCTTT
TRBJ2-2	TRBD1	16	once	TRBV7-9	CASSSDRAGGTGELFF	TGTGCCAGCAGCTCGGACAGGGCCGGGGGCACCGGGGAGCTGTTTTTT
TRBJ1-2	NA	13	NA	TRBV27	CASSLRGNYGYTF	TGTGCCAGCAGTTTAAGGGGTAACTATGGCTACACCTTC
TRBJ1-4	NA	14	NA	TRBV19	CASSPAGAGEKLFF	TGTGCCAGTAGCCCCGCGGGGGCCGGCGAAAAACTGTTTTTT
TRBJ1-4	TRBD1	15	once	TRBV15	CATSSTGQGFEKLFF	TGTGCCACCAGCAGTACGGGACAGGGTTTCGAAAAACTGTTTTTT
TRBJ2-1	NA	16	NA	TRBV13	CASTSYAATSYNEQFF	TGTGCCAGCACCTCATATGCGGCGACCTCCTACAATGAGCAGTTCTTC
TRBJ1-4	TRBD1	14	NA	TRBV9	CTSSPSDRGEKLFF	TGTACCAGCAGCCCCTCGGACAGGGGTGAAAAACTGTTTTTT
TRBJ2-7	TRBD1	14	NA	TRBV19	CASRLRQGAYEQYF	TGTGCCAGTAGGCTGCGCCAGGGGGCCTACGAGCAGTACTTC
TRBJ1-6	NA	15	NA	TRBV7-8	CASRNDNNYNSPLHF	TGTGCCAGCAGAAACGACAATAACTATAATTCACCCCTCCACTTT
TRBJ2-3	TRBD1	17	NA	TRBV5-1	CASSSQVQGAFTDTQYF	TGCGCCAGCAGCTCACAAGTACAGGGGGCTTTCACAGATACGCAGTATTTT
TRBJ2-1	TRBD2	15	NA	TRBV5-1	CASSWRLREANEQFF	TGCGCCAGCAGCTGGCGACTCCGGGAGGCCAATGAGCAGTTCTTC
TRBJ2-3	NA	16	NA	TRBV9	CASSVDRLTSTDTQYF	TGTGCCAGCAGCGTAGATAGACTAACTAGCACAGATACGCAGTATTTT